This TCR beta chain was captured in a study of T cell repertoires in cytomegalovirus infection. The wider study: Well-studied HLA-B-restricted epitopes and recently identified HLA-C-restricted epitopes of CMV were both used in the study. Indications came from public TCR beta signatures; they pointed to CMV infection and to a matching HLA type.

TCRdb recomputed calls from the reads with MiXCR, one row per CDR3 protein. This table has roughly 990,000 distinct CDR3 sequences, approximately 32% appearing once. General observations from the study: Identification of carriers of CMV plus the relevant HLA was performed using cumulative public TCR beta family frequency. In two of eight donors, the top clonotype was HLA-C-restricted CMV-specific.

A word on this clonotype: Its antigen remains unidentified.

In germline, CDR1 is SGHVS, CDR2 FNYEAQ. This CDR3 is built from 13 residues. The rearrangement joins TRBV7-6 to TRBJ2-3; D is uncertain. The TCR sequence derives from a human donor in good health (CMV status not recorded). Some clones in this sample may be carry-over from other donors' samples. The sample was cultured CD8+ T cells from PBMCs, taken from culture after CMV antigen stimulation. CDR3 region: CASCAFSTDTQYF. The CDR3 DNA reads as TGTGCTAGCTGCGCCTTTAGCACAGATACGCAGTATTTT.